One and the same sample provided the 17 T cell receptor beta chains below, sequenced in a study of blood T cell repertoires in COVID-19 (dated by TCRdb to the early 2020s). The library relied on the immunoSEQ multiplex PCR assay. Sourced from immuneACCESS, this table was stored by TCRdb with only in-frame sequences that have V and J called. A share of the clones is absent; for the studies checked, an unresolved V gene accounts for under half, and the remainder has no known explanation. The sample table records some 200,000 clones; around 81% of these occur just once. The top ten hold 8.5% to 10% of the sample. The material sequenced was PBMCs or T cells enriched from blood (not recorded which). All receptors derive from a woman in her fifties or sixties with acute COVID-19.

This rearrangement joins TRBV2 to TRBJ1-2; 8 nucleotides line up with TRBD1. The trim removed 9 bases at V and 2 bases at J, leaving 5 bases unmatched. In germline, CDR1 is SNHLY, CDR2 FYNNEI. The CDR3 runs 13 residues. The CDR3 region is CARQGARNYGYTF. The CDR3 DNA reads as TGTGCCAGGCAGGGGGCGCGAAACTATGGCTACACCTTC.

The sample holds many counts of this clone. This chain connects TRBV9 to TRBJ2-2; TRBD2 matches at 7 bases. The CDR3 runs to 15 residues. Germline V gene data show CDR1 as SGDLS and CDR2 as YYNGEE. V shed 6 bases and J 5 bases; nucleotides not matched to a gene: 10. The CDR3 reads CASNFAGEGTGELFF. CDR3 DNA sequence: TGTGCCAGCAACTTTGCGGGAGAAGGGACCGGGGAGCTGTTTTTT.

The J gene is TRBJ2-1, the V gene TRBV7-2; tentative D call: TRBD2 (5 bases). Per the germline V gene, CDR1 is SGHTA and CDR2 is FQGNSA. This CDR3 is built from 13 residues. The germline V and J ends were trimmed by 5 bases and 5 bases, with 10 bases remaining between them. In DNA form, the CDR3 reads TGTGCCAGCAGCGTGGACTCGAACAATGAGCAGTTCTTC. Translating gives CASSVDSNNEQFF.

This clone appeared once. The chain has TRBV4-2 and TRBJ2-1, with TRBD2 matching 11 bases. The CDR3 consists of 17 residues. From germline, CDR1 is LGHNA and CDR2 YNFKEQ. The V and J ends lost 0 bases and 7 bases, in that order; junction bases with no gene match: 8. This CDR3 is CASSQDMTSGTVNEQFF. CDR3 bases: TGTGCCAGCAGCCAAGATATGACTAGCGGGACGGTAAATGAGCAGTTCTTC.

The chain combines TRBV7-8 with TRBJ1-1; 7 positions agree with TRBD1. With 1 base clipped from V and 0 bases from J, the junction kept 11 bases outside the gene matches. Germline assignment: CDR1 SGHVS and CDR2 FQNEAQ. CDR3 length equals 18 residues. CDR3 nucleotide sequence: TGTGCCAGCAGCTTAGTTTGGGCAGGGGGAAGGATGAACACTGAAGCTTTCTTT. Protein sequence: CASSLVWAGGRMNTEAFF.

V usage is TRBV18 and J usage is TRBJ1-2, with TRBD1 matching over 7 bases. CDR3 length: 18 residues. Per the germline V gene, CDR1 is KGHSH and CDR2 is LQKENI. V gave up 1 base and J gave up 4 bases; unmatched junction bases: 15. The CDR3 loop reads CASSPQGAGGPAGYGYTF. CDR3 nucleotide sequence: TGTGCCAGCTCACCACAGGGGGCAGGGGGTCCCGCTGGCTATGGCTACACCTTC.

The chain joins TRBV18 to TRBJ2-7; the D gene is possibly TRBD1 (5 bases). The CDR3 covers 15 residues. V was pared by 4 bases and J by 5 bases, with 18 bases between. Per germline, CDR1 KGHSH and CDR2 LQKENI. CDR3 protein: CASSLRQTPADEQYF. The CDR3 nucleotides read TGTGCCAGCTCACTCCGACAGACTCCCGCCGACGAGCAGTACTTC.

The chain carries TRBV11-2 and TRBJ1-4; 10 bases agree with TRBD1. J lost 8 bases, V lost 5 bases, and 11 bases had no gene match. Germline values: CDR1 SGHAT, CDR2 FQNNGV. The CDR3 covers 16 residues. The CDR3 sequence is CASSQQRDRGREKLFF. The CDR3 DNA reads TGTGCCAGCAGCCAGCAACGGGACAGGGGTAGAGAAAAACTGTTTTTT.

V is TRBV5-4 and J is TRBJ2-1; 11 positions match TRBD2. This CDR3 comprises 15 residues. Germline CDR1 reads SGHNT; CDR2 reads YYREEE (reference sequence). With 3 bases clipped from V and 3 bases from J, the junction kept 2 bases outside the gene matches. The CDR3 region has the DNA TGTGCCAGCAGCTCCCTAGCGGGAGGCTACAATGAGCAGTTCTTC. This translates into CASSSLAGGYNEQFF. Full variable domain (rest looked up from reference TRBV5-4 and TRBJ2-1): ETGVTQSPTHLIKTRGQQVTLRCSSQSGHNTVSWYQQALGQGPQFIFQYYREEENGRGNFPPRFSGLQFPNYSSELNVNALELDDSALYLCASSSLAGGYNEQFFGPGTRLTVL.

The chain combines TRBV9 with TRBJ1-2, with D perhaps TRBD1 (6 bases). The CDR3 length is 16 residues. Deletions cut 0 bases from V and 4 bases from J, with 16 bases between. Per germline, CDR1 SGDLS and CDR2 YYNGEE. CDR3 amino acids: CASSVVPDRAFYGYTF. CDR3 bases: TGTGCCAGCAGCGTAGTTCCGGACAGAGCCTTCTATGGCTACACCTTC.

The chain combines TRBV6-5 with TRBJ2-5; tentative D call: TRBD2 (6 bases). Looked up from germline, CDR1 is MNHEY and CDR2 is SVGAGI. The CDR3 runs to 16 residues. V lost 0 bases, J lost 2 bases, and 13 bases lay in between. The CDR3 is CASSYSIGGAQETQYF. In DNA, the CDR3 is TGTGCCAGCAGTTACTCAATCGGGGGAGCTCAAGAGACCCAGTACTTC.

CDR3 sequence reads: CASSNRDYEQYF. The CDR3 coding sequence is TGCGCCAGCAGCAACAGGGATTACGAGCAGTACTTC. The chain uses TRBV5-1 and TRBJ2-7, with a possible D match to TRBD1 (6 bases). The length of the CDR3 is 12 residues. CDR1 is SGHRS and CDR2 is YFSETQ in the germline V gene. Trimming cost V 4 bases and J 4 bases, with 9 bases left between them.

The chain couples TRBV7-2 to TRBJ2-1, with TRBD2 matching over 14 bases. Germline assignment: CDR1 SGHTA and CDR2 FQGNSA. V was pared by 4 bases and J by 7 bases, with 6 bases of the junction left unmatched. The CDR3 runs to 16 residues. The DNA for the CDR3 is TGTGCCAGCAGCTCGGGGACTAGCGGGGGCCAGAATGAGCAGTTCTTC. Its translation is CASSSGTSGGQNEQFF.

As DNA, the CDR3 is TGTGCCAGCAGTATCGGGGGATATAATTCACCCCTCCACTTT. It codes for CASSIGGYNSPLHF. The chain links TRBV7-2 to TRBJ1-6; possibly TRBD1 for D (5 bases). Looked up from germline, CDR1 is SGHTA and CDR2 is FQGNSA. This CDR3 contains 14 residues. With 6 bases removed from V and 4 bases from J, the gap between germline ends came to 10 bases.

The chain links TRBV6-2 or TRBV6-3 to TRBJ2-7, with D unclear. The length of the CDR3 is 12 residues. V dropped 5 bases and J dropped 6 bases, with 11 bases sitting between them. CDR1 and CDR2 (germline): MNHEY, SVGEGT. DNA for the CDR3: TGTGCCAGCAGTCGGTTAGCCGGCGAGCAGTACTTC. This gives the protein CASSRLAGEQYF.

V is TRBV20-1 and J is TRBJ1-5; D is unresolved. In germline, CDR1 is DFQATT, CDR2 SNEGSKA (reference sequence). CDR3 length: 11 residues. Trimming took off 3 bases at V and 9 bases at J, with 9 bases between the two ends. The CDR3 loop reads CSASPTVPQHF. Written as DNA, the CDR3 is TGCAGTGCTAGCCCCACGGTGCCCCAGCATTTT.

The chain links TRBV7-9 to TRBJ2-7; 8 bases agree with TRBD2. CDR1 is SEHNR and CDR2 is FQNEAQ in the germline V gene (reference sequence). Trimming took 3 bases from V and 0 from J; bases not matched to a gene: 7. The CDR3 covers 16 residues. In DNA form, the CDR3 reads TGTGCCAGCAGCTTTCGTAGCGGGATCGCCTCCTACGAGCAGTACTTC. Its translation is CASSFRSGIASYEQYF.